The 21 T cell receptor beta chains listed next were all sequenced from one sample in a study of memory B cells and T cells in multiple sclerosis. No antigen has been identified for these receptors. This table comes from immunoSEQ multiplex PCR, and its TCRdb copy is limited to in-frame clones, with some not included. The table has roughly 12,000 clones, 84% seen once. After stimulus-free culture, autoproliferating CFSE-dim and non-proliferating CFSE-high T cells were sequenced separately. Pooled replicate wells came from about 50 million CFSE-labeled PBMCs cultured 7 days without stimulus. The sample consisted of PBMCs from blood kept in culture. The receptors originated from a human donor with multiple sclerosis.

The chain carries TRBV4-1 and TRBJ2-7; no clear D gene. The CDR3 has 14 residues. The germline V gene has CDR1 MGHRA and CDR2 YSYEKL. Trimming cost V 0 bases and J 3 bases, with 9 bases left between them. CDR3 protein: CASSQELAGYEQYF. In DNA form, the CDR3 reads TGCGCCAGCAGCCAAGAGTTAGCCGGCTACGAGCAGTACTTC.

This chain connects TRBV5-1 to TRBJ1-1; a weak D match, TRBD1 (5 bases). Trimming pared 4 bases from V and 1 base from J, leaving 8 bases between. The CDR3 has 13 amino acids. CDR1 SGHRS and CDR2 YFSETQ come from the germline V gene. The DNA of the CDR3 is TGCGCCAGCAGCCCGGACAAGAACACTGAAGCTTTCTTT. Protein sequence: CASSPDKNTEAFF.

The V and J genes are TRBV7-6 and TRBJ1-4; D is undetermined. Trimming took 0 bases from V and 5 from J, leaving 10 bases between them. The V gene's germline CDR1 is SGHVS and CDR2 FNYEAQ. This CDR3 spans 15 amino acids. CDR3 in DNA: TGTGCCAGCAGCTTAGCGGGCAGTCCCAATGAAAAACTGTTTTTT. Residues: CASSLAGSPNEKLFF.

The chain has TRBV27 and TRBJ2-7, with 9 nucleotides matching TRBD1. The CDR3 is 13 residues long. Germline CDR1 and CDR2: MNHEY and SMNVEV (reference sequence). Trimming cost V 6 bases and J 6 bases; bases outside gene matches: 6. The CDR3 DNA reads as TGTGCCAGCAGGACAGGGGGTACGGGCGAGCAGTACTTC. This sequence encodes CASRTGGTGEQYF.

The CDR3, as DNA: TGTGCCAGCAGCGAAGGACACCGGGGCTACGAGCAGTACTTC. Translated, it gives CASSEGHRGYEQYF. The J gene is TRBJ2-7, the V gene TRBV9; D could derive from TRBD1 or TRBD2 (5 bases each). This CDR3 has 14 residues. Trimming removed 3 bases from V and 3 bases from J, with 13 bases in between. Germline values: CDR1 SGDLS, CDR2 YYNGEE.

The V call is TRBV5-6, the J call TRBJ2-7; 9 bases map to TRBD2. The CDR3 consists of 17 residues. The germline CDR1 and CDR2 sequences are SGHDT and YYEEEE. Trimming removed 5 bases from V and 0 bases from J; junction bases left unmatched: 12. This CDR3 reads CASRLTLGLAISYEQYF. The CDR3, as DNA: TGTGCCAGCAGGCTTACCTTGGGACTAGCAATCTCCTACGAGCAGTACTTC.

The chain carries TRBV15 and TRBJ1-1; 7 positions agree with TRBD1. The CDR3 sequence is 16 residues long. The V segment lost 0 bases and the J segment 1 base; nucleotides outside the gene matches: 5. CDR1 and CDR2 (germline): LNHNV, YYDKDF (reference sequence). The CDR3 here is CATSRETGARNTEAFF. The CDR3, as DNA: TGTGCCACCAGCAGAGAAACAGGGGCCCGGAACACTGAAGCTTTCTTT.

The genes are TRBV5-8 and TRBJ2-1; possibly TRBD2 for D (7 bases). This CDR3 has 15 residues. Germline-derived CDR1 and CDR2 are SGHTS and YDEGEE. The germline V and J ends were trimmed by 2 bases and 0 bases, with 9 bases remaining between them. The DNA for the CDR3 is TGTGCCAGCAGCTTTGGGGGGGCCTCCTACAATGAGCAGTTCTTC. This translates into CASSFGGASYNEQFF.

The rearrangement links TRBV29-1 to TRBJ2-3; D unresolved. Germline V gene lookup returns CDR1 SQVTM and CDR2 ANQGSEA. Trimming took off 1 base at V and 3 bases at J, with 11 bases between the two ends. This CDR3 is 14 amino acids long. This CDR3 reads CSVEGAEDTDTQYF. The CDR3 nucleotides are TGCAGCGTTGAAGGTGCGGAAGATACAGATACGCAGTATTTT.

The V gene is TRBV2, the J gene TRBJ2-7, with D tentatively TRBD2 (5 bases). V dropped 8 bases and J dropped 2 bases, with 13 bases sitting between them. CDR3 length: 13 amino acids. Germline values: CDR1 SNHLY, CDR2 FYNNEI. The CDR3 spells CASAEAEAYEQYF. In DNA form, the CDR3 reads TGTGCCAGCGCCGAAGCGGAAGCCTACGAGCAGTACTTC.

The gene calls are TRBV6-1 and TRBJ2-4; D gene uncertain. Trimming cost V 2 bases and J 0 bases, with 8 bases left between them. The germline V gene encodes CDR1 MNHNS and CDR2 SASEGT. The CDR3 is 15 residues long. CDR3 coding DNA: TGTGCCAGCAGTGAATACGAGCTAGCCAAAAACATTCAGTACTTC. It encodes CASSEYELAKNIQYF.

The chain uses TRBV18 and TRBJ1-2, with a weak D call TRBD1 (6 bases). The V end was cut by 3 bases, the J end by 7 bases, with 15 bases between. CDR1 and CDR2 (germline): KGHSH, LQKENI. The CDR3 has 14 amino acids. The CDR3 loop is CASSPASGESGYTF. The CDR3 nucleotides are TGTGCCAGCTCACCGGCTTCAGGGGAAAGTGGCTACACCTTC.

The rearrangement links TRBV7-8 to TRBJ2-7; TRBD2 agrees at 13 bases. Germline V gene lookup returns CDR1 SGHVS and CDR2 FQNEAQ. Trimming at V came to 6 bases and at J to 1 base, leaving 3 bases not matched to a gene. The CDR3 sequence is 15 residues long. The CDR3 bases are TGTGCCAGCAGGGGACTAGCGGGATTGTCCTACGAGCAGTACTTC. It encodes CASRGLAGLSYEQYF. Based on the CDR3 plus reference TRBV7-8 and TRBJ2-7, the full variable domain is GAGVSQSPRYKVAKRGQDVALRCDPISGHVSLFWYQQALGQGPEFLTYFQNEAQLDKSGLPSDRFFAERPEGSVSTLKIQRTQQEDSAVYLCASRGLAGLSYEQYFGPGTRLTVT.

The chain uses TRBV28 and TRBJ1-2; maybe TRBD1 (5 bases). The germline gives CDR1 MDHEN, CDR2 SYDVKM. The ends were cut back, 1 base at V and 8 bases at J, with 11 bases in the middle. There are 13 residues in the CDR3. This CDR3 reads CASSLYWGRGYTF. CDR3 coding DNA: TGTGCCAGCAGTTTATATTGGGGACGGGGCTACACCTTC.

The rearrangement joins TRBV4-1 to TRBJ1-2; D uncertain. The ends were cut back, 4 bases at V and 0 bases at J, with 12 bases in the middle. Germline CDR1 is MGHRA and CDR2 is YSYEKL. This CDR3 has 15 amino acids. The DNA for the CDR3 is TGCGCCAGCAGCCGGCAACAGTTAGCTAACTATGGCTACACCTTC. This translates into CASSRQQLANYGYTF.

The chain uses TRBV28 and TRBJ2-7; a weak D match, TRBD2 (6 bases). The germline V gene has CDR1 MDHEN and CDR2 SYDVKM. With 5 bases removed from V and 1 base from J, the gap between germline ends came to 18 bases. There are 16 residues in the CDR3. The CDR3 nucleotides read TGTGCCAGCAGTCAGCTACAGATGGCGGGGTCCTACGAGCAGTACTTC. This gives the protein CASSQLQMAGSYEQYF. Complete variable domain (other parts from reference TRBV28 and TRBJ2-7): DVKVTQSSRYLVKRTGEKVFLECVQDMDHENMFWYRQDPGLGLRLIYFSYDVKMKEKGDIPEGYSVSREKKERFSLILESASTNQTSMYLCASSQLQMAGSYEQYFGPGTRLTVT.

V usage is TRBV28 and J usage is TRBJ1-1; D gene ambiguous. The CDR3 is 10 amino acids. V lost 10 bases and J 8 bases, leaving 11 bases between the germline ends. Germline CDR1 and CDR2: MDHEN and SYDVKM. The CDR3 loop is CATIQREAFF. The DNA for the CDR3 is TGTGCCACAATCCAGAGAGAAGCTTTCTTT.

The chain has TRBV5-1 and TRBJ2-3; D perhaps matches TRBD1 (5 bases). V was shortened by 0 bases and J by 1 base, with 12 bases between the two germline ends. Germline V CDR1 and CDR2: SGHRS, YFSETQ. The CDR3 is 16 amino acids. This CDR3 is CASSLDPGKGTDTQYF. For the CDR3, the DNA is TGCGCCAGCAGCTTGGATCCAGGGAAGGGCACAGATACGCAGTATTTT.

The V gene is TRBV7-8, the J gene TRBJ1-1, with no clear D. V shed 0 bases and J shed 1 base, with 6 bases lying between them. The CDR3 extends over 14 amino acids. Germline-derived CDR1 and CDR2 are SGHVS and FQNEAQ. The CDR3 protein is CASSLAWGNTEAFF. DNA of the CDR3: TGTGCCAGCAGCTTAGCATGGGGGAACACTGAAGCTTTCTTT.

The rearrangement links TRBV5-1 to TRBJ1-4; 8 positions match TRBD1. The CDR3 length is 17 residues. Germline values: CDR1 SGHRS, CDR2 YFSETQ. With V trimmed by 0 bases and J by 8 bases, 12 bases remained unmatched. In DNA form, the CDR3 reads TGCGCCAGCAGCTTGGCCGTTGCAGGGGGCCAGGAAGAAAAACTGTTTTTT. Protein product: CASSLAVAGGQEEKLFF. Drawing the rest from reference TRBV5-1 and TRBJ1-4, the complete variable domain is KAGVTQTPRYLIKTRGQQVTLSCSPISGHRSVSWYQQTPGQGLQFLFEYFSETQRNKGNFPGRFSGRQFSNSRSEMNVSTLELGDSALYLCASSLAVAGGQEEKLFFGSGTQLSVL.

V gene TRBV6-4 combines with J gene TRBJ1-5; D not certain. Trimming removed 0 bases at V and 1 base at J, with 19 bases between. Germline V gives CDR1 MRHNA, CDR2 SNTAGT. This CDR3 is 19 amino acids long. CDR3 amino acids: CASSDSGLPNSESNQPQHF. CDR3 nucleotide sequence: TGTGCCAGCAGTGACTCGGGCCTTCCTAATAGTGAGAGCAATCAGCCCCAGCATTTT.